The 19 T cell receptor beta chains in this list originate from one sample, sequenced in a study of PD-1 blockade in classical Hodgkin lymphoma (TCRdb year 2020). What this sample's time point label stands for: cycle 4 day 1 (C4D1), after 6 weeks of nivolumab. Every trial patient had relapsed following autologous stem cell transplantation, and prior brentuximab vedotin exposure was what differed among cohorts A, B and C. Libraries were made using the immunoSEQ multiplex PCR assay. Imported from immuneACCESS, the table was reduced by TCRdb to in-frame sequences with V and J called. These copies leave out some clones; in studies compared against another copy, an unresolved V gene accounts for under half, and the cause of the remainder is not known. Here the sample has some 48,000 clones; 60% to 80% occur a single time. The ten largest clones add up to around 19% of the sample. The sequenced sample was peripheral blood mononuclear cells (PBMCs), obtained before the fourth cycle of nivolumab. These receptor sequences come from a human donor with classical Hodgkin lymphoma.

Points on this clone: A far larger clone differs by one base, so this is likely a read error. V usage is TRBV5-5 and J usage is TRBJ2-1; the D gene is possibly TRBD2 (5 bases). The CDR3 spans 13 residues. Germline CDR1 reads SGHKS; CDR2 reads YYEKEE (reference sequence). With 2 bases removed from V and 8 bases from J, the gap between germline ends came to 11 bases. Written as DNA, the CDR3 is TGTGCCAGCAGCTTAGAGGGTAGCGATGAGCAGTTCTTC. Amino acid sequence: CASSLEGSDEQFF. The whole variable domain, filled in from reference TRBV5-5 and TRBJ2-1, reads DAGVTQSPTHLIKTRGQQVTLRCSPISGHKSVSWYQQVLGQGPQFIFQYYEKEERGRGNFPDRFSARQFPNYSSELNVNALLLGDSALYLCASSLEGSDEQFFGPGTRLTVL.

The genes are TRBV6-5 and TRBJ1-5, with 9 positions matching TRBD1. The CDR3 contains 14 residues. The V gene's germline CDR1 is MNHEY and CDR2 SVGAGI. Losses at the gene ends were 4 bases for V and 4 bases for J; bases not matched to a gene: 2. CDR3 amino acids: CASSSGQGNQPQHF. CDR3 in DNA: TGTGCCAGCAGTTCGGGACAGGGTAATCAGCCCCAGCATTTT.

The chain uses TRBV5-6 and TRBJ2-3; D unresolved. This CDR3 contains 15 residues. V was shortened by 4 bases and J by 4 bases, with 16 bases between the two germline ends. Germline-derived CDR1 and CDR2 are SGHDT and YYEEEE. CDR3 coding DNA: TGTGCCAGCAGCCCTGGAGCTAGGCTGGCAGATACGCAGTATTTT. Amino acid sequence: CASSPGARLADTQYF.

The chain combines TRBV30 with TRBJ2-7; either TRBD1 or TRBD2 may fit D (5 bases each). This CDR3 is built from 15 residues. V was trimmed by 1 base and J by 2 bases, leaving 15 bases between them. Germline V gives CDR1 GTSNPN, CDR2 SVGIG (reference sequence). The CDR3: CAWSGHGATAYEQYF. CDR3 coding DNA: TGTGCCTGGAGTGGCCACGGGGCCACCGCCTACGAGCAGTACTTC.

The chain carries TRBV4-2 and TRBJ1-3; 8 bases are shared with TRBD1. The CDR3 spans 16 residues. V was clipped by 0 bases and J by 5 bases; unmatched bases: 6. Per germline, CDR1 LGHNA and CDR2 YNFKEQ. CDR3 residues: CASSQDRRQGRNTIYF. In nucleotides, the CDR3 is TGTGCCAGCAGCCAAGACCGACGACAGGGGCGAAACACCATATATTTT.

V gene TRBV7-9 combines with J gene TRBJ2-7; D is uncertain. Germline V gene sequence: CDR1 SEHNR, CDR2 FQNEAQ (reference sequence). V lost 1 base, J lost 0 bases, and 10 bases lay in between. The CDR3 extends over 15 amino acids. CDR3 sequence (DNA): TGTGCCAGCAGCTTAGACTACGGAAGCTCCTACGAGCAGTACTTC. Encoded protein: CASSLDYGSSYEQYF.

V is TRBV2 and J is TRBJ2-5; D might be TRBD2 (6 bases). V was cut by 3 bases and J by 3 bases, with 11 bases left in between. In germline, CDR1 is SNHLY, CDR2 FYNNEI. There are 14 residues in the CDR3. CDR3 bases: TGTGCCAGCAGTGATGGAGGGCGCGAAGAGACCCAGTACTTC. Translating it yields CASSDGGREETQYF.

CDR3 sequence reads: CAIQQGYGELFF. The DNA of the CDR3 is TGTGCCATCCAGCAGGGATACGGGGAGCTGTTTTTT. The chain carries TRBV10-3 and TRBJ2-2; a possible D gene is TRBD1 (5 bases). Between the trimmed V and J ends, which lost 8 bases and 7 bases, there was a span of 11 bases. This CDR3 region has 12 residues. Germline CDR1 and CDR2: ENHRY and SYGVKD.

The chain joins TRBV9 to TRBJ2-1; D is unclear. The germline V gene encodes CDR1 SGDLS and CDR2 YYNGEE. Trimming took off 4 bases at V and 5 bases at J, with 4 bases between the two ends. This CDR3 is built from 11 residues. This CDR3 reads CASSSDNEQFF. The DNA for the CDR3 is TGTGCCAGCAGCTCAGACAATGAGCAGTTCTTC. The full variable domain, in which reference TRBV9 and TRBJ2-1 provide the parts outside the CDR3, is DSGVTQTPKHLITATGQRVTLRCSPRSGDLSVYWYQQSLDQGLQFLIQYYNGEERAKGNILERFSAQQFPDLHSELNLSSLELGDSALYFCASSSDNEQFFGPGTRLTVL.

This chain connects TRBV27 to TRBJ1-2; 9 bases agree with TRBD1. The germline CDR1 and CDR2 sequences are MNHEY and SMNVEV (reference sequence). This CDR3 region has 15 residues. V lost 10 bases to trimming and J lost 6 bases; unmatched junction nucleotides: 15. The CDR3 nucleotides read TGTGCCACACTGACCCCCGGGACAGGGATCAATGGCTACACCTTC. This codes for CATLTPGTGINGYTF.

V gene TRBV5-1 combines with J gene TRBJ1-1; 10 bases fit TRBD1. Germline trimming cut 5 bases from V and 5 bases from J; bases unmatched to any gene: 6. The V gene's germline CDR1 is SGHRS and CDR2 YFSETQ. The CDR3 totals 14 residues. The CDR3 region is CASRSGQGRTEAFF. The CDR3 DNA reads as TGCGCCAGCAGATCGGGACAGGGGAGGACTGAAGCTTTCTTT.

The chain is built from TRBV5-1 and TRBJ2-3; 15 positions agree with TRBD2. CDR3 size: 16 residues. Trimming at V came to 4 bases and at J to 3 bases, leaving 3 bases not matched to a gene. Looked up from germline, CDR1 is SGHRS and CDR2 is YFSETQ. The DNA of the CDR3 is TGCGCCAGCAGCGTAGGACTAGCGGGGGGGACAGATACGCAGTATTTT. Its translation: CASSVGLAGGTDTQYF.

The J gene is TRBJ2-7, the V gene TRBV6-5, with D possibly called TRBD1 or TRBD2 (5 bases each). Germline V gene data show CDR1 as MNHEY and CDR2 as SVGAGI. V gave up 2 bases and J gave up 1 base, with 15 bases separating them. The CDR3 has 16 amino acids. CDR3 sequence (DNA): TGTGCCAGCAGTTACCCGAACTGGGACGGGTCCTACGAGCAGTACTTC. This translates into CASSYPNWDGSYEQYF.

This chain uses TRBV9 with TRBJ2-1; tentatively, D is TRBD1 or TRBD2 (5 bases each). CDR1 is SGDLS and CDR2 is YYNGEE in the germline V gene. The V gene lost 1 base and the J gene lost 0 bases, with 17 bases spanning the gap. There are 18 residues in the CDR3. Here the CDR3 reads CASSVPRGVTNSYNEQFF. The CDR3 nucleotides read TGTGCCAGCAGCGTACCCCGAGGGGTGACAAACTCCTACAATGAGCAGTTCTTC.

This clone has a single count. The chain uses TRBV11-2 and TRBJ2-1; 7 bases align to TRBD2. This CDR3 is built from 16 residues. J gave up 10 bases and V 5 bases, and 17 bases lay outside the gene matches. Looked up from germline, CDR1 is SGHAT and CDR2 is FQNNGV. This chain's CDR3 is CASSRPTVAGAHEQFF. The CDR3 nucleotides read TGTGCCAGCAGCCGACCGACAGTGGCGGGAGCACACGAGCAGTTCTTC.

This CDR3 reads CASSDPGSDEQYF. As DNA, the CDR3 is TGCGCCAGCAGTGATCCGGGGAGCGACGAGCAGTACTTC. J is TRBJ2-7 and V is TRBV10-1, with D tentatively TRBD2 (5 bases). The V end was cut by 3 bases, the J end by 5 bases, with 11 bases between. The V gene's germline CDR1 is WNHNN and CDR2 SYGVQD (reference sequence). There are 13 residues in the CDR3.

As for this clone: This specimen includes other DNA sequences encoding the same CDR3. The DNA of the CDR3 is TGTGCCAGCAGCCTCCCGGGCACTGAAGCTTTCTTT. Protein sequence: CASSLPGTEAFF. V is TRBV27 and J is TRBJ1-1; D gene uncertain. The V end lost 6 bases, the J end lost 4 bases, and 9 bases lay between the germline ends. Germline assignment: CDR1 MNHEY and CDR2 SMNVEV (reference sequence). This CDR3 spans 12 amino acids.

This clone was observed a few times. This chain links TRBV18 with TRBJ2-5; no clear D. CDR3 length equals 12 residues. The germline gives CDR1 KGHSH, CDR2 LQKENI. Trimming removed 3 bases at V and 5 bases at J, with 7 bases between. Written as DNA, the CDR3 is TGTGCCAGCTCACCGTCTCTGGAGACCCAGTACTTC. Translation: CASSPSLETQYF.

The chain employs TRBV5-1 and TRBJ2-3, with TRBD2 matching over 9 bases. Trimming took 4 bases from V and 4 from J; bases not matched to a gene: 13. Germline CDR1 reads SGHRS; CDR2 reads YFSETQ. There are 17 residues in the CDR3. CDR3 residues: CASSPRSSGMVADTQYF. DNA of the CDR3: TGCGCCAGCAGCCCGCGTTCTAGCGGGATGGTCGCAGATACGCAGTATTTT. Full variable domain (remainder filled in from reference TRBV5-1 and TRBJ2-3): KAGVTQTPRYLIKTRGQQVTLSCSPISGHRSVSWYQQTPGQGLQFLFEYFSETQRNKGNFPGRFSGRQFSNSRSEMNVSTLELGDSALYLCASSPRSSGMVADTQYFGPGTRLTVL.